This TCR beta chain was captured by sequencing in a study of OX40 agonist ivuxolimab in advanced cancers. V lost 6 bases to trimming and J lost 8 bases; unmatched junction nucleotides: 10. The CDR3 extends over 14 amino acids. Germline V CDR1 and CDR2: KGHSH, LQKENI. Using immunoSEQ multiplex PCR, the repertoire was profiled, and TCRdb retains in-frame clones only, with some absent. The sample carries fewer than 85,000 clones, 75% to 95% recorded once. This TCR was recovered from an adult with an advanced solid tumor such as melanoma, head and neck, liver or kidney cancer. The sequencing used CD4+ or CD8+ T cells sorted from blood, collected in a trial of the OX40 agonist ivuxolimab. The chain couples TRBV18 to TRBJ2-4, with TRBD1 matching over 7 bases. The CDR3 bases are TGTGCCAGCTCTCCCCCGGGACAGCAAGACATTCAGTACTTC. It yields the protein CASSPPGQQDIQYF.